These T cell receptor beta chains were read from a single sample in a study of cytotoxic CD8 clonotypes in ibrutinib-treated CLL. Profiling relied on immunoSEQ multiplex PCR, and the TCRdb table lists in-frame clones only, not all of them. The top ten clones hold less than 20% of a sample with roughly 250,000 clones, 70% of them seen once. The sequences come from PBMCs, collected after 24 months of ibrutinib treatment. The origin of the receptors is a human donor with chronic lymphocytic leukemia. Both conserved end residues are trimmed from each CDR3.

v_call: TRBV28; j_call: TRBJ1-5; cdr3_aa: ASSIPTAPGQPQH
v_call: TRBV7-8; j_call: TRBJ1-1; cdr3_aa: ASSSYTEAF
v_call: TRBV28; j_call: TRBJ2-3; cdr3_aa: ASGEVTDTQY
v_call: TRBV27; j_call: TRBJ2-7; cdr3_aa: ASSSVPQSTEQY
v_call: TRBV6-5; j_call: TRBJ1-1; cdr3_aa: ASSTRTDLNTEAF
v_call: TRBV5-1; j_call: TRBJ1-2; cdr3_aa: ASSSGQGAQLGGYT
v_call: TRBV7-9; j_call: TRBJ2-2; cdr3_aa: ASSSRQVNTGELF
v_call: TRBV5-1; j_call: TRBJ2-3; cdr3_aa: ASSPGLAVVDTQY
v_call: TRBV29-1; j_call: TRBJ2-1; cdr3_aa: SVHGTSANEQF
v_call: TRBV30; j_call: TRBJ1-5; cdr3_aa: AWRLSQAEDNQPQH
v_call: TRBV11-2; j_call: TRBJ1-1; cdr3_aa: ASSTLGGHEAF
v_call: TRBV4-2; j_call: TRBJ1-4; cdr3_aa: ASSQERIFEKLF
v_call: TRBV4-2; j_call: TRBJ2-7; cdr3_aa: ASSQSINYEQY
v_call: TRBV12-5; j_call: TRBJ2-2; cdr3_aa: ASGLVLAGGGELF
v_call: TRBV29-1; j_call: TRBJ1-3; cdr3_aa: SVEAGKNTIY
v_call: TRBV27; j_call: TRBJ2-7; cdr3_aa: ASALLDEQY
v_call: TRBV7-3; j_call: TRBJ2-3; cdr3_aa: ASSLIPDDTQY
v_call: TRBV20-1; j_call: TRBJ2-7; cdr3_aa: SARSYEQY
v_call: TRBV18; j_call: TRBJ1-1; cdr3_aa: ASSPGSLEAF
v_call: TRBV28; j_call: TRBJ1-2; cdr3_aa: ASSDSYGYT